Presented here are 8 T cell receptor beta chains from one specimen sequenced in a study of blood T cell repertoires in COVID-19. Produced via immunoSEQ multiplex PCR; TCRdb's table is partial and in-frame only. The sample lists fewer than 250,000 clones; around 85% were seen once. The specimen sequenced was peripheral blood. The receptors come from a man aged 25 to 45 with acute or convalescent COVID-19.

This clone was detected only once. The gene calls are TRBV6-6 and TRBJ1-1, with 7 bases aligning to TRBD1. The CDR3 consists of 14 residues. J was trimmed by 2 bases and V by 6 bases; bases with no gene match: 6. Germline assignment: CDR1 MNHNY and CDR2 SVGAGI (reference sequence). This CDR3 is CASRGRTGNTEAFF. As DNA, the CDR3 is TGTGCCAGCAGAGGAAGGACAGGAAACACTGAAGCTTTCTTT.

J is TRBJ1-6 and V is TRBV6-5, with no clear D. V lost 4 bases and J lost 5, with 3 bases in between. The CDR3 covers 12 residues. Germline V lookup: CDR1 MNHEY, CDR2 SVGAGI. CDR3 amino acids: CASSFNNSPLHF. The CDR3 bases are TGTGCCAGCAGTTTTAATAATTCACCCCTCCACTTT.

The chain has TRBV5-1 and TRBJ2-1; D may be TRBD2 (7 bases). Trimming stripped 1 base from V and 10 bases from J, with 15 bases between. The germline V gene has CDR1 SGHRS and CDR2 YFSETQ. The CDR3 contains 14 residues. DNA of the CDR3: TGCGCCAGCAGCTTGATGTGGGGGGGCCCCGAGCAGTTCTTC. It is translated as CASSLMWGGPEQFF.

The V gene is TRBV19, the J gene TRBJ2-1, with TRBD1 matching over 8 bases. The CDR3 consists of 12 residues. Germline CDR1 is LNHDA and CDR2 is SQIVND (reference sequence). After removal of 4 bases from V and 7 bases from J, the junction contained 0 bases not matched to a gene. In DNA form, the CDR3 reads TGTGCCAGTAGTAACAGGGGGAATGAGCAGTTCTTC. It specifies CASSNRGNEQFF.

This sequence joins TRBV2 and TRBJ1-4; unclear D gene. This CDR3 contains 17 residues. V lost 4 bases and J lost 1, with 16 bases in between. CDR1 is SNHLY, CDR2 FYNNEI, per germline. CDR3 sequence: CASSANRPGGTNEKLFF. The DNA for the CDR3 is TGTGCCAGCAGTGCAAATAGACCGGGTGGAACTAATGAAAAACTGTTTTTT.

This chain connects TRBV27 to TRBJ2-7; tentative D call: TRBD2 (6 bases). The CDR3 has 17 residues. Trimming removed 1 base at V and 2 bases at J, with 18 bases between. Germline V gene sequence: CDR1 MNHEY, CDR2 SMNVEV (reference sequence). CDR3 coding DNA: TGTGCCAGCAGTTTATATGCGGGACGGATCTTAACCTACGAGCAGTACTTC. Amino acids: CASSLYAGRILTYEQYF.

The V call is TRBV19, the J call TRBJ2-1; TRBD2 aligns across 12 bases. J gave up 0 bases and V 2 bases, and 11 bases lay outside the gene matches. This CDR3 is 20 amino acids long. Germline V gives CDR1 LNHDA, CDR2 SQIVND (reference sequence). CDR3 sequence reads: CASSIIRGLAGGSSYNEQFF. In DNA form, the CDR3 reads TGTGCCAGTAGTATAATAAGAGGCCTAGCGGGGGGGAGCTCCTACAATGAGCAGTTCTTC.

The chain links TRBV9 to TRBJ2-7; D perhaps matches TRBD1 (6 bases). CDR1 is SGDLS and CDR2 is YYNGEE in the germline V gene. The germline V and J ends were trimmed by 0 bases and 4 bases, with 8 bases remaining between them. The CDR3 length is 13 residues. CDR3 nucleotide sequence: TGTGCCAGCAGCGTAGTGGGGGCTTACGAGCAGTACTTC. It codes for CASSVVGAYEQYF.